Many counts were recorded for the clone carrying this TCR beta chain. Its target is unknown. Amplification of ligated cDNA took four PCR rounds with SP2 and nested alpha and beta constant primers. TCRdb re-derived calls from the UMI-ligation and nested PCR reads in MiXCR, one entry per CDR3 protein. The sample lists fewer than 35,000 distinct CDR3 sequences, under 8.5% occurring once. The entry originates in a study of naive and memory T cell subsets. Study observations and caveats: TCR transcript changes with activation or differentiation may affect this RNA method.

Germline CDR1 MGHRA, CDR2 YSYEKL. The V end lost 2 bases, the J end lost 6 bases, and 16 bases lay between the germline ends. CDR3 length equals 15 residues. Noted treatment: skin biopsy from PPD injection site in Mantoux-positive individual. A UMI-containing oligonucleotide was joined by 3' ligation to the TCR cDNA template. Individuals with a positive Mantoux test gave biopsies from PPD-injected skin. Input was about 1 to 1,100 ng of DNase-treated total RNA without cell sorting. This specimen consisted of skin, obtained from a tuberculin skin test site. The TCR originated in an adult in good health. The J gene is TRBJ1-1, the V gene TRBV4-1; D unresolved. This CDR3 is CASSQSQAGSSEAFF. CDR3 sequence (DNA): TGCGCCAGCAGCCAATCCCAGGCGGGCAGCTCTGAAGCTTTCTTT.